This T cell receptor (beta chain) was captured by sequencing in a study of shared clonotypes between healthy human individuals. Assay: immunoSEQ multiplex PCR; the TCRdb copy retains only in-frame clones and omits some. The profile shows 650,000 to 700,000 clones, 90% of them singletons. This CDR3 comprises 17 residues. V was trimmed by 0 bases and J by 3 bases, leaving 17 bases between them. Germline-derived CDR1 and CDR2 are LGHNA and YSLEER. This chain uses TRBV4-3 with TRBJ2-5, with D unclear. This receptor was obtained from a man aged 18 to 30 in good health. Some clones in this sample may be carry-over from other donors' samples. The source material was memory CD8+ T cells from PBMCs. The sample's subset: CD45RO+ cells pooled with CCR7-negative TemRA cells. The CDR3 DNA reads as TGCGCCAGCAGCCAAGAGGGGAACACCCGGAGAAAAGAGACCCAGTACTTC. It codes for CASSQEGNTRRKETQYF.